Here is one TCR beta chain with its context. The specificity of this receptor is unknown. It has no much larger one-base neighbor in the sample; base qualities were not kept. Genomic DNA was extracted from sorted cells with the QIAGEN DNeasy Blood and Tissue Kit for TCRbeta CDR3 sequencing. Through immunoSEQ, high-throughput TCRbeta CDR3 sequencing was done commercially, including PCR amplification with internal controls and bias correction. As for the original processing: A unique productive TCRbeta sequence was defined by the CDR3 nucleotide sequence when primers matched, and otherwise by the CDR3 amino acid sequence together with the Vbeta and Jbeta genes. To correct sorting error, sequences shared between sorted populations at a frequency ratio of 2:1 or less were removed; the rest were assigned to the higher population. Sequences were defined as donor-reactive when expanded at least 5-fold in CFSE-low cells versus unstimulated cells and present at a frequency of at least 0.01% in CFSE-low cells. Repertoire divergence was quantified by Jensen-Shannon divergence calculated from the top 100 TCRbeta sequences ranked by frequency. For samples with multiple sequencing runs, sorting error was corrected in each run separately before the runs were combined. Sourced from immuneACCESS, this table was stored by TCRdb with only in-frame sequences that have V and J called. A share of the clones is absent; for the studies checked, an unresolved V gene accounts for under half, and the remainder has no known explanation. For V, J and clone size, that table is used; D and trimming come from the DNA. This sample is represented by about 110,000 clones; nearly 90% of them were singletons. Just under 0.35% of the sample is taken by the ten largest.

The CDR3 goes from the cysteine to the phenylalanine over 20 residues. The entry retains the CDR3 DNA only, 60 bases that are in frame from base 1. From V the trimming removes 7 bases and from J it removes 2 bases, while the gene matches leave 22 bases of the junction unaccounted for. The germline V gene provides CDR1 SNHLY and CDR2 FYNNEI. The record originates from a study of Tregs in tolerant kidney transplant recipients (dated by TCRdb to between 2018 and 2021). About the full investigation: The transplants used related donors along with nonmyeloablative bone marrow transplantation, and in the human trials mixed chimerism was transient. TCRbeta sequencing was used in the study to identify donor-specific regulatory T cells before combined kidney and bone marrow transplantation, and the identified cells were then tracked after transplant. Study-level results and caveats: Donor-specific Treg expansion was found to exceed global Treg expansion in tolerant patients, suggesting antigen-driven rather than nonspecific expansion. Biological reproducibility was not directly assessed, although technical replication error appeared to be minimal. The study was constrained by small patient numbers, and validation of the findings is required in larger populations and under other immunosuppression protocols. Expanding Tregs with activated donor B cells appeared to identify the most biologically relevant and donor-specific TCRbeta repertoire. PCR primers changed over time for some patients, so nucleotide-level comparison across those patients' samples was not possible.

Sample time point, as interpreted from the label and publication: blood sample drawn before combined kidney and bone marrow transplant. Thawed PBMCs were FACS-sorted into unstimulated Tregs (CD4+CD25+CD127-), CD4+ non-Tregs (CD4+CD25-), CD4 cells and CD8 cells. The patients were a few recipients of combined kidney and bone marrow transplants from the ITN036ST trial, and samples were available only from these trial subjects. Healthy control blood was separated into PBMCs by Ficoll density gradient and cryopreserved, and patient PBMCs were collected both before and after transplant. Sequences were derived from CD4+ T cells from blood, sampled before the transplant. In this chain, TRBV2 is recombined with TRBJ1-5; TRBD1 aligns with 8 central bases. This receptor was taken from a human donor who received a combined kidney and bone marrow transplant. The DNA reads as follows: TGTGCCAGCAACCCAGCCCTCGGACAGGGTAGCATGGGGGGCAATCAGCCCCAGCATTTT. Its protein reads: CASNPALGQGSMGGNQPQHF.